Below, 26 T cell receptor beta chains from the same sample are listed, as sequenced in a study of long-term antiretroviral therapy in people with HIV. The immunoSEQ assay was v3.0, run at survey level. Sequenced by immunoSEQ multiplex PCR; TCRdb stores in-frame clones only, minus some. The data show some 16,000 clones, around four fifths seen once. Sequencing was performed on unsorted PBMCs, taken 2.1 to 2.2 years before starting antiretroviral therapy. Receptors were obtained from a man under 40 with HIV.

The chain joins TRBV6-5 to TRBJ1-4; TRBD1 might be the D (6 bases). Germline-derived CDR1 and CDR2 are MNHEY and SVGAGI. Trimming shortened V by 8 bases and J by 6 bases, and 19 bases separated the two germline ends. The CDR3 covers 15 residues. The CDR3 reads CASRALQGGDEKLFF. The CDR3 DNA reads as TGTGCCAGCCGAGCATTACAGGGCGGTGATGAAAAACTGTTTTTT.

This chain links TRBV7-2 with TRBJ2-1; D possibly corresponds to TRBD1 (6 bases). CDR1 and CDR2 (germline): SGHTA, FQGNSA. This CDR3 has 16 amino acids. Trimming left V 0 bases short and J 1 base short, with 10 bases between. The CDR3 DNA reads TGTGCCAGCAGCTTAGCACAGGGAAGTTCCTACAATGAGCAGTTCTTC. Translating gives CASSLAQGSSYNEQFF. The full variable domain, its missing parts supplied by reference TRBV7-2 and TRBJ2-1, is GAGVSQSPSNKVTEKGKDVELRCDPISGHTALYWYRQSLGQGLEFLIYFQGNSAPDKSGLPSDRFSAERTGGSVSTLTIQRTQQEDSAVYLCASSLAQGSSYNEQFFGPGTRLTVL.

The chain links TRBV4-2 to TRBJ2-3; D could derive from TRBD1 or TRBD2 (5 bases each). This CDR3 has 15 amino acids. Germline loops: CDR1 LGHNA, CDR2 YNFKEQ. V lost 4 bases to trimming and J lost 6 bases, with 17 bases between them. The CDR3 DNA is TGTGCCAGCAGCCCCGACGGGACCACGTCCGATACGCAGTATTTT. As protein: CASSPDGTTSDTQYF.

This chain connects TRBV29-1 to TRBJ2-1; 10 bases agree with TRBD1. The germline gives CDR1 SQVTM, CDR2 ANQGSEA. J was trimmed by 10 bases and V by 7 bases; bases with no gene match: 10. The CDR3 extends over 13 amino acids. Here the CDR3 reads CSARTGGGKEQFF. CDR3 DNA sequence: TGCAGCGCCAGGACAGGGGGAGGAAAGGAGCAGTTCTTC.

The chain uses TRBV5-1 and TRBJ2-3; D possibly matches TRBD1 or TRBD2 (5 bases each). CDR3 length: 14 residues. Germline values: CDR1 SGHRS, CDR2 YFSETQ. V lost 3 bases to trimming and J lost 10 bases, with 18 bases between them. The CDR3 region has the DNA TGCGCCAGCAGCTCGAGGGGCTCACCAAATCCGCAGTATTTT. It yields the protein CASSSRGSPNPQYF. Supplemented by reference TRBV5-1 and TRBJ2-3, the full variable domain reads KAGVTQTPRYLIKTRGQQVTLSCSPISGHRSVSWYQQTPGQGLQFLFEYFSETQRNKGNFPGRFSGRQFSNSRSEMNVSTLELGDSALYLCASSSRGSPNPQYFGPGTRLTVL.

The V gene is TRBV5-1, the J gene TRBJ2-1; possible D gene TRBD1, 5 bases. Germline V gene sequence: CDR1 SGHRS, CDR2 YFSETQ. V was clipped by 0 bases and J by 4 bases, with 11 bases between them. There are 15 residues in the CDR3. CDR3 in DNA: TGCGCCAGCAGCTTGGATGGGGCCTCTTACAATGAGCAGTTCTTC. Translating gives CASSLDGASYNEQFF. Full variable domain (rest looked up from reference TRBV5-1 and TRBJ2-1): KAGVTQTPRYLIKTRGQQVTLSCSPISGHRSVSWYQQTPGQGLQFLFEYFSETQRNKGNFPGRFSGRQFSNSRSEMNVSTLELGDSALYLCASSLDGASYNEQFFGPGTRLTVL.

This chain connects TRBV27 to TRBJ1-6; 8 bases match TRBD1. Trimming took 8 bases from V and 7 from J; bases not matched to a gene: 10. Germline V gene lookup returns CDR1 MNHEY and CDR2 SMNVEV (reference sequence). This CDR3 spans 15 amino acids. The CDR3 DNA sequence: TGTGCCAGCGGAGCCCCCGGGACAGGCAATTCACCCCTCCACTTT. The encoded protein is CASGAPGTGNSPLHF.

The chain carries TRBV10-3 and TRBJ2-3; D may be TRBD1 or TRBD2 (6 bases each). With 5 bases removed from V and 7 bases from J, the gap between germline ends came to 16 bases. Germline loops: CDR1 ENHRY, CDR2 SYGVKD. The CDR3 has 14 residues. The CDR3: CAISSEGGVNTQYF. CDR3 DNA: TGTGCCATCAGTTCTGAGGGGGGAGTAAATACGCAGTATTTT.

CDR3 amino acids: CAISESGQVSTDTQYF. The CDR3 DNA follows: TGTGCCATCAGTGAGTCGGGGCAGGTTAGCACAGATACGCAGTATTTT. This chain joins TRBV10-3 and TRBJ2-3; a weak D match, TRBD1 (5 bases). The V gene's germline CDR1 is ENHRY and CDR2 SYGVKD. This CDR3 is built from 16 residues. V lost 0 bases and J lost 0, with 10 bases in between.

The chain has TRBV10-2 and TRBJ2-2; 8 nucleotides line up with TRBD2. Trimming took 2 bases from V and 5 from J; bases not matched to a gene: 4. The germline gives CDR1 WSHSY, CDR2 SAAADI. The CDR3 consists of 15 residues. CDR3 bases: TGCGCCAGCAGTGAGGAAGGACTAGCAACCGGGGAGCTGTTTTTT. Residues: CASSEEGLATGELFF.

By proportion, this clone is medium-sized. The J gene is TRBJ2-7, the V gene TRBV7-9; 7 nucleotides line up with TRBD2. Germline CDR1 and CDR2: SEHNR and FQNEAQ (reference sequence). With V trimmed by 0 bases and J by 3 bases, 8 bases remained unmatched. This CDR3 contains 16 residues. Here the CDR3 reads CASSLAPGRADYEQYF. The CDR3 region has the DNA TGTGCCAGCAGCTTAGCACCGGGGAGGGCTGACTACGAGCAGTACTTC.

This chain uses TRBV14 with TRBJ2-1; a possible D gene is TRBD1 (7 bases). CDR3 size: 13 residues. CDR1 SGHDN and CDR2 FVKESK come from the germline V gene. V dropped 3 bases and J dropped 10 bases, with 13 bases sitting between them. In DNA, the CDR3 is TGTGCCAGCAGCCATGAGGGGGCGGGGGAGCAGTTCTTC. It is translated as CASSHEGAGEQFF.

This rearrangement joins TRBV14 to TRBJ1-2; a possible D gene is TRBD1 (6 bases). The CDR3 runs to 14 residues. Germline loops: CDR1 SGHDN, CDR2 FVKESK. V was clipped by 0 bases and J by 8 bases, with 13 bases between them. The CDR3 loop is CASSQDGQREGYTF. CDR3 bases: TGTGCCAGCAGCCAAGACGGACAGAGAGAGGGCTACACCTTC.

The V and J genes are TRBV10-3 and TRBJ1-2; D is perhaps TRBD1 (5 bases). The CDR3 runs 13 residues. With 4 bases removed from V and 8 bases from J, the gap between germline ends came to 14 bases. Germline V CDR1 and CDR2: ENHRY, SYGVKD. The CDR3 DNA reads as TGTGCCATCAGTGGCCGGGACCGAGGAGGCTACACCTTC. Amino acid sequence: CAISGRDRGGYTF.

CDR3 in amino acids: CASSEARTLGNTIYF. For the CDR3, the DNA is TGTGCCAGCAGTGAAGCCAGGACACTCGGAAACACCATATATTTT. This sequence joins TRBV6-1 and TRBJ1-3, with a tentative D call TRBD1 (5 bases). Germline V gene data show CDR1 as MNHNS and CDR2 as SASEGT. The CDR3 consists of 15 residues. V dropped 0 bases and J dropped 4 bases, with 10 bases sitting between them.

V gene TRBV27 combines with J gene TRBJ2-7; 8 bases are shared with TRBD1. The CDR3 totals 15 residues. The germline V gene encodes CDR1 MNHEY and CDR2 SMNVEV (reference sequence). Trimming took 3 bases from V and 1 from J; bases not matched to a gene: 5. CDR3 region: CASSFLGQESYEQYF. In DNA, the CDR3 is TGTGCCAGCAGTTTTTTGGGACAGGAGTCCTACGAGCAGTACTTC.

The chain is built from TRBV5-4 and TRBJ2-5; 8 nucleotides agree with TRBD1. V lost 4 bases to trimming and J lost 5 bases; unmatched junction nucleotides: 7. CDR1 SGHNT and CDR2 YYREEE come from the germline V gene (reference sequence). There are 14 residues in the CDR3. DNA for the CDR3: TGTGCCAGCAGCGAACGGGACAGGCTGGAGACCCAGTACTTC. Translated, it gives CASSERDRLETQYF.

This clone was found a few times. This rearrangement joins TRBV25-1 to TRBJ2-2; no reliable D call. CDR3 size: 13 residues. CDR1 is MGHDK, CDR2 SYGVNS, per germline. Trimming removed 1 base at V and 3 bases at J, with 3 bases between. CDR3 DNA: TGTGCCAGCAGTGAATCTTACACCGGGGAGCTGTTTTTT. Protein sequence: CASSESYTGELFF. Full variable domain (outside the CDR3, taken from reference TRBV25-1 and TRBJ2-2): EADIYQTPRYLVIGTGKKITLECSQTMGHDKMYWYQQDPGMELHLIHYSYGVNSTEKGDLSSESTVSRIRTEHFPLTLESARPSHTSQYLCASSESYTGELFFGEGSRLTVL.

The genes are TRBV7-9 and TRBJ2-5; D is unresolved. Germline CDR1 and CDR2: SEHNR and FQNEAQ (reference sequence). The CDR3 is 12 amino acids. Trimming shortened V by 4 bases and J by 7 bases, and 10 bases separated the two germline ends. Here the CDR3 DNA reads TGTGCCAGCAGCTCCTCGTGGGGGACCCAGTACTTC. It encodes CASSSSWGTQYF.

The chain joins TRBV13 to TRBJ1-2, with 12 bases identical to TRBD1. CDR3 size: 17 residues. Germline V gene lookup returns CDR1 PRHDT and CDR2 FYEKMQ (reference sequence). V lost 4 bases, J lost 4 bases, and 10 bases stayed unmatched. The CDR3: CASSSPRDRGLGYGYTF. CDR3 DNA: TGTGCCAGCAGCTCCCCCCGGGACAGGGGGCTTGGCTATGGCTACACCTTC.

The V and J genes are TRBV5-1 and TRBJ1-6, with 7 bases lining up with TRBD1. CDR1 is SGHRS and CDR2 is YFSETQ in the germline V gene. The CDR3 extends over 17 amino acids. Germline trimming cut 2 bases from V and 9 bases from J; bases unmatched to any gene: 14. DNA for the CDR3: TGCGCCAGCAGCTTTTCCGGGACAGAGGTCGGGATTTCACCCCTCCACTTT. Translating it yields CASSFSGTEVGISPLHF.

The chain joins TRBV5-8 to TRBJ2-7; D gene uncertain. This CDR3 comprises 14 residues. Per the germline V gene, CDR1 is SGHTS and CDR2 is YDEGEE. Trimming pared 1 base from V and 2 bases from J, leaving 10 bases between. CDR3 loop: CASSLRSNPYEQYF. CDR3 bases: TGTGCCAGCAGCTTGCGTAGTAACCCCTACGAGCAGTACTTC.

V is TRBV5-6 and J is TRBJ2-5; maybe TRBD1 (5 bases). This CDR3 contains 13 residues. V lost 0 bases and J lost 5, with 8 bases in between. Germline CDR1 SGHDT, CDR2 YYEEEE. The CDR3 protein is CASSLVGVETQYF. The DNA of the CDR3 is TGTGCCAGCAGCTTGGTAGGGGTTGAGACCCAGTACTTC.

This clone came up once. The chain recombines TRBV29-1 with TRBJ1-1, with 8 positions matching TRBD1. Germline loops: CDR1 SQVTM, CDR2 ANQGSEA. V was pared by 2 bases and J by 4 bases, with 9 bases of the junction left unmatched. There are 15 residues in the CDR3. The CDR3 sequence is CSVESQQGGGTEAFF. The CDR3 nucleotides are TGCAGCGTTGAATCCCAACAGGGGGGGGGCACTGAAGCTTTCTTT.

Only one count was recorded for this clone. Here the CDR3 reads CASSFDLQGLSYEQYF. DNA of the CDR3: TGTGCCAGCAGTTTTGACTTACAGGGGTTATCCTACGAGCAGTACTTC. The chain carries TRBV28 and TRBJ2-7, with 7 bases identical to TRBD1. The CDR3 length is 16 residues. Germline V gene sequence: CDR1 MDHEN, CDR2 SYDVKM. The V segment lost 3 bases and the J segment 1 base; nucleotides outside the gene matches: 9.

The rearrangement joins TRBV6-5 to TRBJ1-3; D is possibly TRBD1 (5 bases). Germline V lookup: CDR1 MNHEY, CDR2 SVGAGI. This CDR3 comprises 14 residues. The V end lost 5 bases, the J end lost 4 bases, and 12 bases lay between the germline ends. The CDR3 DNA reads TGTGCCAGCAGTCCCGGGGGAGCAGGAAACACCATATATTTT. It specifies CASSPGGAGNTIYF.